This T cell receptor (beta chain) was captured in a study of cytomegalovirus exposure and HLA in healthy donors. In the PCR, 60 Vbeta and 13 Jbeta primers were used. Data came from immunoSEQ multiplex PCR; TCRdb stores just in-frame clones and leaves some out. The data contain over 100,000 clones, approximately 79% of them singletons. Trimming took 4 bases from V and 1 from J, leaving 11 bases between them. The germline V gene encodes CDR1 SGHRS and CDR2 YFSETQ. This CDR3 is built from 14 residues. The sequencing input was PBMCs. The chain has TRBV5-1 and TRBJ2-5; D possibly corresponds to TRBD2 (5 bases). The TCR sequence derives from a man aged 30-40 years in good health and CMV-seronegative. This CDR3 reads CASSLGLIQETQYF. CDR3 nucleotides: TGCGCCAGCAGCCTTGGACTGATCCAAGAGACCCAGTACTTC.